This T cell receptor beta chain is from a study of blood T cell repertoires in COVID-19 (dated by TCRdb to 2020 to 2022). About the study as a whole: Samples from collaborators originated in the United States, Italy and Spain and spanned both the acute and convalescent phases of COVID-19. The prospective study material was composed of cDNA or gDNA derived from T cells, B-cell-depleted T cells, or PBMCs. The dataset comprised deeply sampled blood TCRbeta repertoires from subjects exposed to, actively infected with, or recovered from COVID-19. A freely available public database, intended as a resource for researchers studying the immune response to SARS-CoV-2, is where the repertoires were released. The samples were drawn from the first 160 participants of the ongoing ImmuneRACE study and from 1,254 subjects provided by 6 global collaborators. The sample metadata nearly always contained a de-identified subject ID, COVID-19 status, age in years and sex. Where available, HLA class I and class II types were taken from metadata supplied by the sample provider and were not determined by assay-based typing.

Results the study describes overall, beyond this receptor: Clinical and demographic metadata were provided uncurated, with the amount varying by source and participant.

TCRbeta CDR3 regions were amplified from genomic DNA using the immunoSEQ Assay, a bias-controlled multiplex PCR. The published analysis was carried out like this. The number of nucleated cells in each sample was estimated by amplification of reference gene primers within the assay. To quantify the absolute abundance of each unique TCRbeta CDR3 rearrangement, sequence reads were collapsed and filtered. For each sample, productive Simpson clonality was calculated as the square root of Simpson's diversity index across productive rearrangements. The immuneACCESS repertoire file appears here via TCRdb, limited to in-frame rearrangements. These files lack a portion of the clones; in checked studies, under half of the deficit traces to unresolved V genes, and the cause of the others is not known. Clonal size and the V and J genes are those of that table, whereas D and trimming came from the DNA. The sample includes about 180,000 clones, with around 90% observed a single time. The top ten constitute 1.6% of the sample.

In the case of this clone: This clone's antigen is unknown. No much larger clone exists at a distance of one base, and base qualities are not known.

Collaborating institutions collected whole blood in K2EDTA tubes following their own protocols. For TCRbeta analysis, collaborator samples were shipped as frozen whole blood, as isolated PBMCs, or as DNA extracted from either sample type. The CDR3 sequence holds 15 residues, the cysteine and phenylalanine included. The CDR3 DNA has 45 bases and is translated from base 1. CDR1 and CDR2, per the germline V gene (reference sequence), are LNHDA and SQIVND. The junction carries 19 bases between V and J, which are trimmed by 7 bases and 4 bases respectively. The sequence was obtained from a woman in her forties or fifties with acute or convalescent COVID-19. Sample: peripheral blood. Recombination connected TRBV19 to TRBJ1-1; possibly the D gene is TRBD1, per 6 matching bases. The sequence in DNA is TGTGCCAGTACCCGGACAGTGGCACCGAGCACTGAAGCTTTCTTT. The encoded protein is CASTRTVAPSTEAFF.